Each of the 3 T cell receptor beta chains below was sequenced from the same sample in a study of T-cell reconstitution after alpha-beta-depleted transplantation in children. Molecular barcoding with unique molecular identifiers was used for the TCRbeta library. TCRdb re-analysed the PCR reads in MiXCR, keeping a single row per CDR3 protein. The sample yields a few hundred thousand distinct CDR3 sequences, 10% to 15% seen once. This material consisted of PBMCs, taken from the stem cell graft. The source of these receptors is a human donor who donated a stem cell graft to a child with Fanconi anemia.

This clonotype was seen a handful of times. The chain combines TRBV6-1 with TRBJ2-3; D might be TRBD2 (5 bases). Germline CDR1 and CDR2: MNHNS and SASEGT. Trimming took 6 bases from V and 1 from J, leaving 8 bases between them. The CDR3 length is 13 residues. DNA for the CDR3: TGTGCCAGCAGACTAGTGCGCACAGATACGCAGTATTTT. Translation: CASRLVRTDTQYF.

This clonotype was observed a handful of times. DNA of the CDR3: TGTGCCAGCAGCTTTGACCGTCACAATGAGCAGTTCTTC. Its protein product is CASSFDRHNEQFF. V usage is TRBV7-2 and J usage is TRBJ2-1; no firm D call. In germline, CDR1 is SGHTA, CDR2 FQGNSA. With 3 bases removed from V and 5 bases from J, the gap between germline ends came to 8 bases. This CDR3 spans 13 amino acids.

The chain carries TRBV5-5 and TRBJ1-6; D may be TRBD1 (5 bases). Germline values: CDR1 SGHKS, CDR2 YYEKEE (reference sequence). The length of the CDR3 is 14 residues. Trimming removed 1 base from V and 6 bases from J, with 8 bases in between. The DNA of the CDR3 is TGTGCCAGCAGCTTGCTGGGGGTTAATTCACCCCTCCACTTT. Its protein is CASSLLGVNSPLHF.